The 28 T cell receptor beta chains below come from one sample, sequenced in a study of radiotherapy plus CTLA-4 blockade in lung cancer. The data were produced by immunoSEQ multiplex PCR, yet TCRdb's version contains in-frame clones alone and is incomplete. The table shows roughly 54,000 clones, with around 85% occurring only once. Sequencing was performed on peripheral blood, taken from a patient treated with radiotherapy plus ipilimumab. The source of these receptors is a human donor with non-small cell lung cancer who had a partial response to radiotherapy plus ipilimumab.

V gene TRBV9 combines with J gene TRBJ1-4, with a possible D match to TRBD1 (6 bases). In germline, CDR1 is SGDLS, CDR2 YYNGEE. CDR3 length: 15 amino acids. Trimming left V 4 bases short and J 8 bases short, with 18 bases between. CDR3 sequence reads: CASSNIGGGEEKLFF. For the CDR3, the DNA is TGTGCCAGCAGCAACATCGGAGGGGGGGAAGAAAAACTGTTTTTT.

The table lists this clone with a few counts. The chain uses TRBV9 and TRBJ1-3; weak D call: TRBD1 (6 bases). Per germline, CDR1 SGDLS and CDR2 YYNGEE. The CDR3 runs to 15 residues. Trimming pared 2 bases from V and 3 bases from J, leaving 12 bases between. CDR3 in amino acids: CASSVEGTFGNTIYF. The CDR3 bases are TGTGCCAGCAGCGTCGAAGGGACATTTGGAAACACCATATATTTT.

CDR3 sequence (DNA): TGCGCCAGCAGCTTTGACAGTTACTACGAGCAGTACTTC. Protein product: CASSFDSYYEQYF. The V gene is TRBV5-1, the J gene TRBJ2-7; tentatively, D is TRBD1 (5 bases). Germline-derived CDR1 and CDR2 are SGHRS and YFSETQ. The CDR3 is 13 amino acids. V was trimmed by 2 bases and J by 3 bases, leaving 9 bases between them. The whole variable domain, filled in from reference TRBV5-1 and TRBJ2-7, reads KAGVTQTPRYLIKTRGQQVTLSCSPISGHRSVSWYQQTPGQGLQFLFEYFSETQRNKGNFPGRFSGRQFSNSRSEMNVSTLELGDSALYLCASSFDSYYEQYFGPGTRLTVT.

The chain employs TRBV7-3 and TRBJ2-3; TRBD1 aligns across 9 bases. Per germline, CDR1 SGHTA and CDR2 FQGTGA. Germline trimming cut 5 bases from V and 3 bases from J; bases unmatched to any gene: 9. The CDR3 sequence is 16 residues long. The CDR3 region is CASSLSLGQGTDTQYF. In nucleotides, the CDR3 is TGTGCCAGCAGCCTCTCCTTAGGACAGGGGACAGATACGCAGTATTTT.

V and J are TRBV7-8 and TRBJ2-7, with TRBD1 matching over 9 bases. Trimming took 6 bases from V and 5 from J; bases not matched to a gene: 14. The CDR3 is made up of 16 amino acids. Looked up from germline, CDR1 is SGHVS and CDR2 is FQNEAQ. CDR3 in amino acids: CASSSYRGRFRNEQYF. CDR3 in DNA: TGTGCCAGCAGTTCGTACAGGGGGCGGTTTCGTAACGAGCAGTACTTC.

DNA of the CDR3: TGTGCCAGCAGTTTGGTGGCAGTCAATCAGCCCCAGCATTTT. This encodes CASSLVAVNQPQHF. The rearrangement joins TRBV28 to TRBJ1-5; the D is unclear. This CDR3 region has 14 residues. Germline V CDR1 and CDR2: MDHEN, SYDVKM. V shed 3 bases and J shed 3 bases, with 9 bases lying between them.

This chain links TRBV9 with TRBJ2-3; the D gene is possibly TRBD2 (6 bases). V was clipped by 6 bases and J by 0 bases, with 14 bases between them. The germline CDR1 and CDR2 sequences are SGDLS and YYNGEE. This CDR3 comprises 15 residues. DNA of the CDR3: TGTGCCAGCACCGTGGGGGGATTTAGCACAGATACGCAGTATTTT. Amino acids: CASTVGGFSTDTQYF.

The rearrangement joins TRBV6-6 to TRBJ1-1; D is undetermined. Germline V gene sequence: CDR1 MNHNY, CDR2 SVGAGI (reference sequence). With 2 bases removed from V and 3 bases from J, the gap between germline ends came to 7 bases. The CDR3 totals 13 residues. CDR3 in DNA: TGTGCCAGCAGTTACGTGTCTGACACTGAAGCTTTCTTT. It codes for CASSYVSDTEAFF.

J is TRBJ2-5 and V is TRBV9, with 8 bases matching TRBD2. In germline, CDR1 is SGDLS, CDR2 YYNGEE. The CDR3 has 15 amino acids. V lost 4 bases and J lost 2; bases outside the gene matches: 7. CDR3 protein: CASSFGTSVQETQYF. The CDR3 DNA reads TGTGCCAGCAGCTTCGGGACTAGTGTTCAAGAGACCCAGTACTTC. Full variable domain (missing parts from reference TRBV9 and TRBJ2-5): DSGVTQTPKHLITATGQRVTLRCSPRSGDLSVYWYQQSLDQGLQFLIQYYNGEERAKGNILERFSAQQFPDLHSELNLSSLELGDSALYFCASSFGTSVQETQYFGPGTRLLVL.

The DNA of the CDR3 is TGTGCCAGCAGCTCCCAGGGTCTGAGCTCCTATAATTCACCCCTCCACTTT. This gives the protein CASSSQGLSSYNSPLHF. This sequence joins TRBV7-8 and TRBJ1-6; D is possibly TRBD1 (5 bases). CDR3 length: 17 residues. Per the germline V gene, CDR1 is SGHVS and CDR2 is FQNEAQ. Trimming shortened V by 4 bases and J by 0 bases, and 13 bases separated the two germline ends.

The rearrangement links TRBV4-3 to TRBJ2-3; TRBD1 is a possible D gene (5 bases). The V gene lost 1 base and the J gene lost 4 bases, with 9 bases spanning the gap. The CDR3 sequence is 14 residues long. Germline V gives CDR1 LGHNA, CDR2 YSLEER. CDR3 loop: CASSQAQGPDTQYF. CDR3 nucleotides: TGCGCCAGCAGCCAAGCTCAGGGCCCAGATACGCAGTATTTT.

The chain uses TRBV19 and TRBJ1-2, with TRBD1 matching 8 bases. The CDR3 is 13 amino acids. The V and J ends lost 5 bases and 5 bases, in that order; junction bases with no gene match: 4. In germline, CDR1 is LNHDA, CDR2 SQIVND (reference sequence). CDR3 residues: CASSARTGYGYTF. The CDR3 DNA reads as TGTGCCAGTAGTGCCAGGACAGGGTATGGCTACACCTTC.

The chain couples TRBV5-4 to TRBJ2-1; TRBD2 aligns across 8 bases. The CDR3 covers 16 residues. Trimming at V came to 4 bases and at J to 0 bases, leaving 6 bases not matched to a gene. Germline CDR1 and CDR2: SGHNT and YYREEE (reference sequence). The chain's CDR3 is CASSPSSGDSYNEQFF. The CDR3 nucleotides read TGTGCCAGCAGCCCAAGTAGCGGGGACTCCTACAATGAGCAGTTCTTC. The full variable domain, with the rest looked up from reference TRBV5-4 and TRBJ2-1, is ETGVTQSPTHLIKTRGQQVTLRCSSQSGHNTVSWYQQALGQGPQFIFQYYREEENGRGNFPPRFSGLQFPNYSSELNVNALELDDSALYLCASSPSSGDSYNEQFFGPGTRLTVL.

The chain employs TRBV4-3 and TRBJ2-2, with TRBD1 matching over 11 bases. The CDR3 loop spans 17 amino acids. Germline values: CDR1 LGHNA, CDR2 YSLEER. Losses at the gene ends were 0 bases for V and 3 bases for J; bases not matched to a gene: 3. CDR3 in DNA: TGCGCCAGCAGCCAAGATAGGACAGGGGGCTACACCGGGGAGCTGTTTTTT. This sequence encodes CASSQDRTGGYTGELFF.

The chain carries TRBV9 and TRBJ2-2; TRBD1 agrees at 12 bases. This CDR3 is 16 amino acids long. Germline assignment: CDR1 SGDLS and CDR2 YYNGEE. Trimming removed 0 bases from V and 7 bases from J; junction bases left unmatched: 4. In DNA, the CDR3 is TGTGCCAGCAGCGTAGCGGGACAGGGGGCTATCGGGGAGCTGTTTTTT. The encoded protein is CASSVAGQGAIGELFF.

This chain uses TRBV5-6 with TRBJ2-3; D perhaps matches TRBD1 (6 bases). The CDR3 totals 15 residues. The V gene lost 0 bases and the J gene lost 2 bases, with 10 bases spanning the gap. The germline V gene encodes CDR1 SGHDT and CDR2 YYEEEE. In DNA form, the CDR3 reads TGTGCCAGCAGCTTGGAAGGGGGAAACACAGATACGCAGTATTTT. It encodes CASSLEGGNTDTQYF.

This rearrangement joins TRBV7-9 to TRBJ2-7, with D perhaps TRBD1 (6 bases). Per the germline V gene, CDR1 is SEHNR and CDR2 is FQNEAQ (reference sequence). The V end lost 5 bases, the J end lost 3 bases, and 20 bases lay between the germline ends. The CDR3 spans 16 residues. The CDR3 DNA reads as TGTGCCAGCAGCATTACGACAGGTCTAACAGGCTACGAGCAGTACTTC. It translates to CASSITTGLTGYEQYF.

The J gene is TRBJ2-1, the V gene TRBV10-3; 8 bases agree with TRBD1. Germline CDR1 is ENHRY and CDR2 is SYGVKD. With V trimmed by 3 bases and J by 4 bases, 5 bases remained unmatched. The CDR3 sequence is 15 residues long. This chain's CDR3 is CAISEGTGGYNEQFF. CDR3 coding DNA: TGTGCCATCAGTGAAGGGACAGGAGGTTACAATGAGCAGTTCTTC.

This clone was found once. Written as DNA, the CDR3 is TGCGCCAGCAGCTTGGTGGCTAGCGGGGGGCGATGGACAGAGACCCAGTACTTC. Translating it yields CASSLVASGGRWTETQYF. The genes are TRBV5-1 and TRBJ2-5; the match to TRBD2 covers 11 bases. CDR3 size: 18 residues. The trim removed 0 bases at V and 4 bases at J, leaving 11 bases unmatched. The germline gives CDR1 SGHRS, CDR2 YFSETQ.

The chain links TRBV27 to TRBJ2-7, with 7 bases fitting TRBD1. Losses at the gene ends were 6 bases for V and 6 bases for J; bases not matched to a gene: 14. Per the germline V gene, CDR1 is MNHEY and CDR2 is SMNVEV (reference sequence). The CDR3 sequence is 15 residues long. CDR3 loop: CASSLGQVPVGEQYF. The DNA for the CDR3 is TGTGCCAGCAGCCTTGGACAGGTTCCAGTTGGCGAGCAGTACTTC.

This clone has just one count. J is TRBJ1-2 and V is TRBV19, with D tentatively TRBD1 (5 bases). CDR3 length equals 14 residues. Germline CDR1 and CDR2: LNHDA and SQIVND (reference sequence). Trimming left V 5 bases short and J 8 bases short, with 18 bases between. In DNA, the CDR3 is TGTGCCAGTAGTGACCCTCGAGGAGGGGTCGGCTACACCTTC. Its protein product is CASSDPRGGVGYTF.

The chain recombines TRBV30 with TRBJ2-7; 9 bases are shared with TRBD2. V trimming: 5 bases; J trimming: 7 bases; junction bases outside the gene matches: 12. Germline lookup yields CDR1 GTSNPN and CDR2 SVGIG (reference sequence). CDR3 length: 14 amino acids. The CDR3 loop reads CAWERLAGAGEQYF. CDR3 sequence (DNA): TGTGCCTGGGAAAGGTTAGCGGGGGCAGGGGAGCAGTACTTC.

This clone was counted between two and nine times. The germline gene is not matched at one end of the junction; a read error may be the cause. The V call is TRBV2, the J call TRBJ1-2; D not certain. This CDR3 contains 13 residues. CDR1 and CDR2 from the germline V gene are SNHLY and FYNNEI. The CDR3, as DNA: TGTGCCAGCAGTGAATCGGTTCCCTATGTCTACACCTTC. Translation: CASSESVPYVYTF. Variable domain in full (rest from reference TRBV2 and TRBJ1-2): EPEVTQTPSHQVTQMGQEVILRCVPISNHLYFYWYRQILGQKVEFLVSFYNNEISEKSEIFDDQFSVERPDGSNFTLKIRSTKLEDSAMYFCASSESVPYVYTFGSGTRLTVV.

The rearrangement uses TRBV9 and TRBJ1-1; 7 nucleotides align to TRBD1. Germline V gene sequence: CDR1 SGDLS, CDR2 YYNGEE. Trimming at V came to 4 bases and at J to 4 bases, leaving 4 bases not matched to a gene. This CDR3 contains 13 residues. The CDR3 loop is CASSTGDGTEAFF. CDR3 sequence (DNA): TGTGCCAGCAGCACAGGGGATGGCACTGAAGCTTTCTTT.

In its sample, this clone ranks as medium-sized. The rearrangement joins TRBV7-8 to TRBJ1-2; D remains ambiguous. Germline V lookup: CDR1 SGHVS, CDR2 FQNEAQ. Trimming pared 7 bases from V and 5 bases from J, leaving 23 bases between. The CDR3 loop spans 16 amino acids. This CDR3 is CASTLSGRHLLYGYTF. The CDR3 DNA sequence: TGTGCCAGCACCCTCTCCGGCCGTCACTTACTATATGGCTACACCTTC.

The rearrangement uses TRBV5-8 and TRBJ2-1, with 7 bases fitting TRBD1. With 2 bases clipped from V and 7 bases from J, the junction kept 3 bases outside the gene matches. Germline CDR1 reads SGHTS; CDR2 reads YDEGEE. This CDR3 region has 13 residues. The CDR3 DNA is TGTGCCAGCAGCTTCGTACAGGGGAATGAGCAGTTCTTC. Its protein product is CASSFVQGNEQFF.

The chain employs TRBV7-3 and TRBJ2-1, with 9 bases matching TRBD1. Losses at the gene ends were 2 bases for V and 3 bases for J; bases not matched to a gene: 20. CDR1 SGHTA and CDR2 FQGTGA come from the germline V gene. CDR3 length: 21 amino acids. The CDR3 bases are TGTGCCAGCAGCTTAGGGGACACGGGACAGGGTCCCTTCACTGGCTACAATGAGCAGTTCTTC. Translating gives CASSLGDTGQGPFTGYNEQFF.

This sequence joins TRBV19 and TRBJ1-5; TRBD1 matches at 9 bases. V lost 1 base to trimming and J lost 3 bases; unmatched junction nucleotides: 7. The CDR3 consists of 17 residues. Germline V gives CDR1 LNHDA, CDR2 SQIVND (reference sequence). CDR3 in DNA: TGTGCCAGTAGTATAGGATGGGGACAGGGTATCAATCAGCCCCAGCATTTT. Translation gives CASSIGWGQGINQPQHF.